One TCR beta chain is described in this entry. The source of the sample is a study of blood T cell repertoires in COVID-19. For the study at large: Samples of COVID-19 (acute and convalescent) were obtained from the United States, Italy and Spain.

In the source study's methods: Estimates of nucleated cell counts were drawn from the amplification of reference gene primers. This table comes from immunoSEQ multiplex PCR, and its TCRdb copy is limited to in-frame clones, with some not included. The D gene and trimming were derived from the DNA, and the V and J assignments and clone size from that table. Here the sample spans 260,000 or so clones, roughly 88% being singletons. The material sequenced was peripheral blood. The receptor comes from a man younger than 35 with active or convalescent COVID-19.

Here the CDR3 DNA reads TGTGCCAGCAGCTCTAGCGGGACTCTTAGCACAGATACGCAGTATTTT. It yields the protein CASSSSGTLSTDTQYF. The chain employs TRBV7-2 and TRBJ2-3; 9 bases are a match to TRBD2. The length of the CDR3 is 16 residues. The germline CDR1 and CDR2 sequences are SGHTA and FQGNSA. V lost 4 bases to trimming and J lost 0 bases; unmatched junction nucleotides: 5.